Many counts were recorded for the clone carrying this T cell receptor beta chain. These data come from a study of Graves' ophthalmopathy and Graves' hyperthyroidism. The authors amplified TCR beta CDR3 regions from RNA transcripts. The first-round RT-PCR employed HTBI primers together with the Qiagen OneStep RT-PCR kit. A multiplex PCR was then performed as the second round. TCRdb re-called the multiplex PCR reads with MiXCR, one entry per CDR3 protein. This sample carries over a million distinct CDR3 sequences, about 38% of them seen once, and the ten largest clones take 11%. V was cut by 7 bases and J by 2 bases, with 14 bases left in between. CDR1 and CDR2 from the germline V gene are SGHVS and FQNEAQ. CDR3 length: 14 residues.

This receptor was obtained from an adult man with Graves' hyperthyroidism. The chain links TRBV7-8 to TRBJ2-5, with D hard to call. Source material: peripheral blood or thyroid tissue (not recorded which). The CDR3 loop is CASTIGSIQETQYF. The CDR3 DNA follows: TGTGCCAGCACCATCGGAAGCATACAAGAGACCCAGTACTTC.